This TCR beta chain was observed in a study of T cell changes during pregnancy in multiple sclerosis. Method: immunoSEQ multiplex PCR; TCRdb's copy keeps in-frame clones and lacks some. The table includes around 80,000 clones, about 92% detected once. This clone has just one count. Source: peripheral blood, taken before pregnancy. The clonotype originates from a female donor with multiple sclerosis, enrolled in a pregnancy study.

The CDR3 bases are TGTGCCAGCAGCCCCCCCCGCGATAGCGGGGAGCTGTTTTTT. This codes for CASSPPRDSGELFF. The V call is TRBV7-2, the J call TRBJ2-2; no firm D call. V was cut by 5 bases and J by 7 bases, with 14 bases left in between. The germline V gene encodes CDR1 SGHTA and CDR2 FQGNSA. The CDR3 has 14 amino acids.